This T cell receptor (beta chain) is drawn from a study of cytomegalovirus exposure and HLA in healthy donors (dated by TCRdb to the late 2010s). Looking at the study overall: An earlier analysis of 587 of the donors reported about 300 Gb of sequence data and 117 million unique TCR beta sequences obtained from some 200 million T cells. The number of typed donors differed by locus: about 620-630 for A, B, C, DRB1 and DQB1; 500 to 550 for DQA1; 606 for DPA1; and some 470 for DPB1. HLA typing covered class I and class II loci at four-digit resolution. Rather than using new phenotypic data, the later analysis identified candidate immune exposures from TCR beta sequences and from how often those sequences occurred across donors. Of the 350 to 400 genotyped donors, approximately 83% fell in the genetic ancestry cluster associated with self-reported Caucasian donors. A few DR-DQ haplotypes were handled as single units for association and clustering because linkage in the cohort was strong. All discovery cohort repertoires had been generated on a single sequencing platform. High-throughput TCR immunosequencing, statistical association of individual TCRs with disease status, and machine learning were combined to predict cytomegalovirus infection status. A later analysis re-analyzed previously published TCR beta repertoires from about 600 donors and added high-resolution HLA genotyping to study TCR occurrence patterns. Roughly 300 gigabases of sequencing data and approximately 80 million unique TCR sequences were included in an early release covering around 600 HLA-typed donors. A separate validation cohort of approximately 130 different subjects was used in addition to the approximately 640-subject first cohort. The study was designed to test whether signatures of past pathogen exposure could be identified by cataloging public T cell receptors. Donor age, sex, ethnicity and CMV serostatus were collected together with the repertoire data. Among 398 genotyped donors of the cohort, an average of around 240,000 unique TCR beta nucleotide sequences were sequenced per donor, roughly 20% of them non-productive. To decide whether each TCR beta V gene segment behaved as functional or pseudogenic, an earlier analysis of some 570 of the donors relied on high-throughput TCR beta sequencing. A later genetic analysis used genome-wide SNP genotypes for about 65% of the 666 donors, treating that subset as a discovery cohort. The T cell repertoires of under 700 subjects were profiled by immunosequencing and related to cytomegalovirus serostatus.

Library method: the immunoSEQ multiplex PCR assay. A mixture of 60 forward primers for TCR Vbeta segments and 13 reverse primers for TCR Jbeta segments was used in the multiplex PCR. A multiplex PCR assay on genomic DNA amplified the CDR3 region of rearranged TCR beta genes. The Illumina HiSeq System was used to sequence the amplified TCR beta libraries as 87-base-pair reads. In the source study's methods: A later analysis tallied around 80 million unique TCR beta chains across the 610 or so repertoires, and some 10 million of those chains were shared by two or more donors. To remove PCR and sequencing errors, raw reads were error-corrected and collapsed into unique sequences using a nearest-neighbor algorithm that merged closely related sequences. V, D and J gene segments were assigned by aligning CDR3 sequences to IMGT reference sequences. For a sequence to be retained, at least a six-nucleotide match to both a V gene segment and a J gene segment was required. A rearrangement counted as productive if the CDR3 had no stop codons and remained in frame with V and J, and every other rearrangement counted as non-productive. Following IMGT convention, CDR3 was defined as the stretch from the second conserved V-encoded cysteine to the conserved J-encoded phenylalanine. Sequences without an unambiguous match to a single V gene segment were excluded from the earlier analysis of about 600 of the donors. In an earlier analysis of almost 600 of the donors, a V segment was called functional when productive rearrangements were above 56.7%, and segregating when the standard deviation between donors exceeded 5%. A statistical classification framework was built for diagnosing cytomegalovirus status from the catalog of TCR beta chain sequences. In a later analysis, V and J genes were assigned by comparing TCR nucleotide sequences against IMGT/GENE-DB human TR gene sequences. Using the TCRdist pipeline, a later analysis assigned CDR3 sequences along with most-parsimonious VDJ recombination scenarios. In a later analysis, each TCR beta chain was defined by its CDR3 amino acid sequence together with its V-gene family, and reads lacking a unique V-gene family were excluded. In a later analysis, fewer than 650 highly shared, low-generation-probability nucleotide sequences were removed to address suspected cross-contamination and a sequencing artifact. In a later analysis, a clonal expansion index was calculated for each public chain from normalized within-repertoire ranks of inferred template counts. Generation probabilities in a later analysis came from a VDJ recombination model fitted to out-of-frame rearrangements, and those results were checked against IGoR. In a later analysis, hypergeometric tests were used to score TCR-TCR, TCR-HLA and TCR-CMV co-occurrence, with a repertoire-size bias correction applied to TCR pairs. In a later analysis, false discovery rates were estimated by permuting HLA or CMV assignments 20 times. In a later analysis, co-occurring TCRs were grouped using DBSCAN, and TCRdist sequence similarity was added for clustering within HLA-allele-positive subsets. Co-occurrence clustering excluded repertoires with fewer than 30,000 or more than 120,000 public chains, plus five with anomalous nucleotide sharing. The clones in this table, taken by TCRdb from immuneACCESS, are in-frame only. Not every clone is retained; where verified, under half of the shortfall comes from an unresolved V gene, and the cause of the rest is unknown. The D gene and trimming were derived from the DNA, and the V and J assignments and clone size from that table. This sample gives around 84,000 clones in total; about 80% of them show up just once. The ten largest clones add up to around 3.4% of the sample.

Overall study results and their limits: The 87-base-pair reads could not distinguish some IMGT-functional V segments, including TRBV6-2 and TRBV6-3, so those segments were excluded. A further reported finding was that TCR beta sequences accurately predicted the HLA-A and HLA-B alleles for most subjects in the first cohort. In a later analysis, TCR association rates were found to vary across HLA loci, with the most associated TCRs seen for DRB1 alleles and the fewest for HLA-C alleles. Correlated functional status among segregating V segments might reflect linkage disequilibrium, but an unknown experimental factor could not be ruled out. The earlier analysis of approximately 590 of the donors excluded some 16 rarely observed V segments, including chromosome 9 orphons, because counts were too low. According to a later genetic analysis, donors in an Asian-associated ancestry cluster had fewer N-insertions in productive TCRs than the roughly 700-donor mean. Three of the identified cytomegalovirus-associated TCR beta chains were confirmed in vitro to be specific for cytomegalovirus antigens. In an earlier analysis of approximately 590 of the donors, most TCR beta V segments were observed in productive rearrangements about 87% or about 30% of the time, broadly matching IMGT annotations. Most TCR sequences were seen in very few donors, while some public TCRs were found in many individuals. When HLA alleles, especially DR and DQ, strongly co-occurred, TCR associations were difficult to assign to individual alleles. At a false discovery rate of 0.05, a later analysis linked around 15,000 TCR beta sequences to specific HLA alleles. It was suggested by the authors that the approach could potentially be generalized to other disease states and immunological phenotypes. An association between a missense DCLRE1C variant and V-gene and J-gene trimming of TCR beta chains was found in a later genetic analysis and replicated in an independent cohort. In this cohort, only TCR beta chains were sequenced, and detectable features were limited by the absence of alpha or paired-chain data. In both the original and validation cohorts, the classifier was reported to diagnose cytomegalovirus status with high specificity and sensitivity. In a later analysis, several top co-occurrence clusters were reported to appear linked to parvovirus B19, influenza, CMV and Epstein-Barr virus. The only immune exposure information available for the cohort was CMV serostatus. The sequencing pipeline was judged likely to have produced a cluster of highly shared sequence variants as a technical artifact. The presence/absence analyses assumed that sequencing depth was roughly uniform across donors, and that assumption may not be true. In a later analysis, HLA-associated TCR beta chains were found to be more clonally expanded and to have lower generation probabilities than equally common non-associated chains. Because HLA typing was unavailable for some donors at each locus, only the typed subset was used in association tests. In a later analysis, most CMV-associated TCR beta chains were found to appear HLA-restricted, with HLA associations seemingly driven largely by CMV exposure. The study listed 170 or so TCR beta chains as associated with cytomegalovirus.

The cohort consisted of 650 to 700 healthy bone marrow donors. All cohort members were sampled while nominally healthy, although unrecorded immune exposures were likely present. The donor was CMV seronegative and belonged to the group of 352 seronegative cohort members. A peripheral blood sample was collected from each donor, and TCR beta sequencing was performed on peripheral blood mononuclear cells. The Qiagen DNeasy Blood Extraction Kit was used to extract genomic DNA from the blood cell samples. This clone was seen a few times. It lacks a known antigen. Base qualities are missing; no much larger clone stands one base away. V gives up 3 bases and J gives up 4 bases, and the segment between their germline ends measures 10 bases. The germline V gene provides CDR1 LGHNA and CDR2 YSLEER. The CDR3 covers 14 residues, taking in both the cysteine and the phenylalanine. Just CDR3 DNA is preserved here, 42 bases in frame from base 1.

The chain links TRBV4-3 with TRBJ1-5, with TRBD1 tentatively as D gene (6 bases match). Sequences were obtained from PBMCs. This sequence was found in a man in his fifties or sixties in good health and CMV-seronegative. The nucleotide sequence reads TGCGCCAGCAGCCACGGTCAGGGGAATCAGCCCCAGCATTTT. Translation gives CASSHGQGNQPQHF.